This T cell receptor beta chain was recovered during a study of blood T cell repertoires in COVID-19. Sequenced by immunoSEQ multiplex PCR; TCRdb stores in-frame clones only, minus some. The sample contains approximately 65,000 clones, roughly 89% of which appear only once. The sequenced sample consisted of peripheral blood. The TCR comes from a woman aged 45-60 years with active COVID-19.

CDR3 region: CASSGGGTGDLNTEAFF. The CDR3, as DNA: TGCGCCAGCAGTGGAGGCGGGACAGGAGACTTGAACACTGAAGCTTTCTTT. V is TRBV10-2 and J is TRBJ1-1, with 8 bases matching TRBD1. The CDR3 spans 17 residues. With 4 bases clipped from V and 0 bases from J, the junction kept 10 bases outside the gene matches. Per germline, CDR1 WSHSY and CDR2 SAAADI.